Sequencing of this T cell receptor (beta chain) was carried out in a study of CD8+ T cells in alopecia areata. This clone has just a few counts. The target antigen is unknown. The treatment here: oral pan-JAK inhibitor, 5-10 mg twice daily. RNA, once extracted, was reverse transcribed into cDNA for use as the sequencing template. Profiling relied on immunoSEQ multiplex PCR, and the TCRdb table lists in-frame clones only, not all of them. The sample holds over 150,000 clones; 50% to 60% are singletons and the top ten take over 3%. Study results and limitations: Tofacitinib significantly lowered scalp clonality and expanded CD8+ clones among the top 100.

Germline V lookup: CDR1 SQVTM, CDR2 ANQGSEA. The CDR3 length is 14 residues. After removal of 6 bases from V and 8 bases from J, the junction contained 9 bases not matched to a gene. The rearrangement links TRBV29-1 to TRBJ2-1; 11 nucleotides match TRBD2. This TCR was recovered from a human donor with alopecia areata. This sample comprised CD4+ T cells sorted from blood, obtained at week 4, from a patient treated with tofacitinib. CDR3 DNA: TGCAGCGTCGATATTAGCGGGGGGGCAGATGAGCAGTTCTTC. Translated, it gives CSVDISGGADEQFF.